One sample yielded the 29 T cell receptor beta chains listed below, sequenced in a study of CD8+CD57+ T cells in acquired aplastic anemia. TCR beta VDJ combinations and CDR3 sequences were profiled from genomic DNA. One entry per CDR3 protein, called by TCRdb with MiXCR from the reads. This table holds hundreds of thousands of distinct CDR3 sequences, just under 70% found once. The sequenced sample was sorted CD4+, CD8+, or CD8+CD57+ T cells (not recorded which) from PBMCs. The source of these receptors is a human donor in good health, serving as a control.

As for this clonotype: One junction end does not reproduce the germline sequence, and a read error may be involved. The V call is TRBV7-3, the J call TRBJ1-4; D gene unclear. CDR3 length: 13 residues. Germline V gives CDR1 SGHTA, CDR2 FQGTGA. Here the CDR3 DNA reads TGCGCCAGCGGCGGGGTGTTGGCTGAGACACTGTTTTTC. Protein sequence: CASGGVLAETLFF.

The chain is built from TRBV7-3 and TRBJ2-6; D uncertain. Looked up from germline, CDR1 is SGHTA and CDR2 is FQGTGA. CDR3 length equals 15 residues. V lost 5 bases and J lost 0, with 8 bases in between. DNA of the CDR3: TGTGCCAGCAGCCCCCTGTACTCTGGGGCCAACGTCCTGACTTTC. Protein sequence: CASSPLYSGANVLTF.

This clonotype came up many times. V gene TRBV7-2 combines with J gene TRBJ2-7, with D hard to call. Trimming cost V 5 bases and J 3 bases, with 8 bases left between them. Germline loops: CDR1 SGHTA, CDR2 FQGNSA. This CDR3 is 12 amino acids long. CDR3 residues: CASSRVNYEQYF. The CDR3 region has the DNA TGTGCCAGCAGCCGAGTAAACTACGAGCAGTACTTC.

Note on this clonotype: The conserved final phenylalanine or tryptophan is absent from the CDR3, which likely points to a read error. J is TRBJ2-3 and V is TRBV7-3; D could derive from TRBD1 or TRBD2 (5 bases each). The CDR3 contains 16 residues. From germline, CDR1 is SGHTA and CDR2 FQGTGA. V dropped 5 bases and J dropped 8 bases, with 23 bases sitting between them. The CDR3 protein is CASSRVGRTTAATQYS. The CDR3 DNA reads TGTGCCAGCAGCCGAGTGGGACGGACCACCGCAGCTACGCAGTATTCT.

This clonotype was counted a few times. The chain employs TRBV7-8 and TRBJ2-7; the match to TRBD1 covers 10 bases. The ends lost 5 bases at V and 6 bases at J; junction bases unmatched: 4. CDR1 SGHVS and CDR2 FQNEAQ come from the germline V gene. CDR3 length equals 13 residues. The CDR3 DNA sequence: TGTGCCAGCAGCCTCCGGGACAGGGGCGAGCAGTACTTC. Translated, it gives CASSLRDRGEQYF.

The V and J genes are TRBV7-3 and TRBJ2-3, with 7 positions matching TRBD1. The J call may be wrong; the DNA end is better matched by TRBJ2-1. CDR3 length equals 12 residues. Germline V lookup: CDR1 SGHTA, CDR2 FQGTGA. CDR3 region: CASSVPGGTQFF. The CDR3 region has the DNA TGTGCCAGCAGCGTACCAGGGGGTACGCAGTTCTTC.

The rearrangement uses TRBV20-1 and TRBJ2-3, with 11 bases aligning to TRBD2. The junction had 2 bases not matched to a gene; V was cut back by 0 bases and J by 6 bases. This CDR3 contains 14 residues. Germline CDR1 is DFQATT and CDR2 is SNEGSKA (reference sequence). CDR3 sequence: CSARDSGGADTQYF. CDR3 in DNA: TGCAGTGCTAGAGATAGCGGGGGGGCGGATACGCAGTATTTT.

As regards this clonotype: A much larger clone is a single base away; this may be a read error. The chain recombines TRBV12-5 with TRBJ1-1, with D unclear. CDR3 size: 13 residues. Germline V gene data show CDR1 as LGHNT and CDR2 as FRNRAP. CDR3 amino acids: CASSVHPQTEAFF. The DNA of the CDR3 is TGTGCCAGCAGTGTCCACCCTCAAACCGAAGCTTTCTTT.

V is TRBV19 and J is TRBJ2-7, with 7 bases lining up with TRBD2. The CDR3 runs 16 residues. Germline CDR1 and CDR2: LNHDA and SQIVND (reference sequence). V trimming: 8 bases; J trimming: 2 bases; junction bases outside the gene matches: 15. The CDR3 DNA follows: TGTGCCAGTGCCGCGTTGTGGGCTAGCGGAACCTACGAGCAGTACTTC. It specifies CASAALWASGTYEQYF.

Here the CDR3 reads CSVGQGRYTEAFF. As DNA, the CDR3 is TGCAGCGTTGGACAGGGGAGATACACTGAAGCTTTCTTT. This chain uses TRBV29-1 with TRBJ1-1; the match to TRBD1 covers 8 bases. The germline V gene has CDR1 SQVTM and CDR2 ANQGSEA. With V trimmed by 4 bases and J by 3 bases, 4 bases remained unmatched. The CDR3 consists of 13 residues. Based on the CDR3 plus reference TRBV29-1 and TRBJ1-1, the full variable domain is SAVISQKPSRDICQRGTSLTIQCQVDSQVTMMFWYRQQPGQSLTLIATANQGSEATYESGFVIDKFPISRPNLTFSTLTVSNMSPEDSSIYLCSVGQGRYTEAFFGQGTRLTVV.

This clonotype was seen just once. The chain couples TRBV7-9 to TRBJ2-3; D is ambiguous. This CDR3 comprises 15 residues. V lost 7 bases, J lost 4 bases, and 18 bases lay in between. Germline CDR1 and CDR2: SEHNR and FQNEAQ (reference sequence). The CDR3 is CASIFSTAASDTQYF. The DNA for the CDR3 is TGTGCCAGCATCTTTTCAACGGCTGCCTCAGATACGCAGTATTTT. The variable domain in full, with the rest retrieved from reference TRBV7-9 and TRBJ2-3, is DTGVSQNPRHKITKRGQNVTFRCDPISEHNRLYWYRQTLGQGPEFLTYFQNEAQLEKSRLLSDRFSAERPKGSFSTLEIQRTEQGDSAMYLCASIFSTAASDTQYFGPGTRLTVL.

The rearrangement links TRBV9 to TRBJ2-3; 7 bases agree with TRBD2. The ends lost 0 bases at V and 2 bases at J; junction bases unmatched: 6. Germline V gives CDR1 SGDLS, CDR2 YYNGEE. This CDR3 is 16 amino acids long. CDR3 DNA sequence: TGTGCCAGCAGCGTAGGTTGGGGGGGGAACACAGATACGCAGTATTTT. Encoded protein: CASSVGWGGNTDTQYF.

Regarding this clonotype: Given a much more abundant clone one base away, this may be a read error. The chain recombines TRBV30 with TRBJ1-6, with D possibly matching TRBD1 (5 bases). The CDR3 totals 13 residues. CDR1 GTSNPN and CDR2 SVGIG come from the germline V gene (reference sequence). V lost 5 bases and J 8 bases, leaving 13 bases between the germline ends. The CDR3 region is CAWGKGGDSPLHF. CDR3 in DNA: TGTGCCTGGGGAAAGGGAGGGGATTCACCCCTCCACTTT.

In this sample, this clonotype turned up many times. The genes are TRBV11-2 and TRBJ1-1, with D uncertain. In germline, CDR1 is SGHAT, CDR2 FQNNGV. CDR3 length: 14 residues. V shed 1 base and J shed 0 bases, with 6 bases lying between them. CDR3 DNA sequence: TGTGCCAGCAGCTTAGCGTCCATGAACACTGAAGCTTTCTTT. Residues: CASSLASMNTEAFF.

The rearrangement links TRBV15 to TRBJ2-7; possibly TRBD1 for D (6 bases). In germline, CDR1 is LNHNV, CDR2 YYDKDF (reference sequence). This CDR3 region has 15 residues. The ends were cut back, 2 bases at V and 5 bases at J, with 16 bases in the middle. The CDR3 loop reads CATSRKFTGLDEQYF. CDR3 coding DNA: TGTGCCACCAGCAGAAAGTTCACAGGGCTGGACGAGCAGTACTTC.

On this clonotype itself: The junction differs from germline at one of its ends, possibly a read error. This CDR3 is CASTSSAGYGSTFRF. DNA for the CDR3: TGTGCCAGCACCTCGTCGGCGGGTTATGGCTCCACCTTCCGTTTT. The chain carries TRBV10-3 and TRBJ1-6; the D is unclear. In germline, CDR1 is ENHRY, CDR2 SYGVKD. This CDR3 region has 15 residues.

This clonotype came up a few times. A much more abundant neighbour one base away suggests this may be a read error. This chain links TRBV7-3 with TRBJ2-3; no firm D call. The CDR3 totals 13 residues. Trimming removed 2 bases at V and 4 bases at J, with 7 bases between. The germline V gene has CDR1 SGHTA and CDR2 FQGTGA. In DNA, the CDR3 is TGTGCCAGCAGCTTATCGAGCGCAGATACGCAGTATTTT. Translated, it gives CASSLSSADTQYF.

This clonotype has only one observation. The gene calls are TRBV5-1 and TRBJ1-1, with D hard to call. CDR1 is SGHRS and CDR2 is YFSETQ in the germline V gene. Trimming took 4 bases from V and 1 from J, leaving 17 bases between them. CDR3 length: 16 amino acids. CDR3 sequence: CASSEGKVSGNTEAFF. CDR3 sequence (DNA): TGCGCCAGCAGCGAAGGGAAGGTTAGCGGGAACACTGAAGCTTTCTTT.

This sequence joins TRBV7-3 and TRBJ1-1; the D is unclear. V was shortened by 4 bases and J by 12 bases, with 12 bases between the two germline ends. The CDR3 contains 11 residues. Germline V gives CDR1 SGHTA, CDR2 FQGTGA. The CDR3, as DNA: TGTGCCAGCAGCTCCGAGAGGGTGACTTTCTTT. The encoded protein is CASSSERVTFF.

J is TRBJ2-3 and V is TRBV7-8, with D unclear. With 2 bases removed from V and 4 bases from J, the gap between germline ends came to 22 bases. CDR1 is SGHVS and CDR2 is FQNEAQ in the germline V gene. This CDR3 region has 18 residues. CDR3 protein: CASSLSPRNVPGPDTQYF. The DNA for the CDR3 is TGTGCCAGCAGCTTAAGTCCCCGTAACGTTCCAGGTCCAGATACGCAGTATTTT.

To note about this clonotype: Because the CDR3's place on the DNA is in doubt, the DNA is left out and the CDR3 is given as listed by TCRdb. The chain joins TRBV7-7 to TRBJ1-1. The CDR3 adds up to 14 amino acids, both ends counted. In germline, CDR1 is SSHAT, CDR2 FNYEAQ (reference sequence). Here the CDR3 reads CASSPDPNTEAFFF.

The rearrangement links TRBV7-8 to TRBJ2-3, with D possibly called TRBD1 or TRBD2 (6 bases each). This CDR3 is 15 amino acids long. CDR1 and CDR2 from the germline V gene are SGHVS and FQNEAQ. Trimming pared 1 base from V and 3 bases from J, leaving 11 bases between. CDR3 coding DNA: TGTGCCAGCAGCTTAGATCCGGGGGCGACAGATACGCAGTATTTT. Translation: CASSLDPGATDTQYF.

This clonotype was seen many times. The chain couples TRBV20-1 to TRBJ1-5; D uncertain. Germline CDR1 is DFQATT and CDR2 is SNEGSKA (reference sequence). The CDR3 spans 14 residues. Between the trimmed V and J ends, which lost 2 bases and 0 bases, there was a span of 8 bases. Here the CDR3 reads CSARTGYSNQPQHF. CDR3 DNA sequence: TGCAGTGCTAGAACGGGCTATAGCAATCAGCCCCAGCATTTT.

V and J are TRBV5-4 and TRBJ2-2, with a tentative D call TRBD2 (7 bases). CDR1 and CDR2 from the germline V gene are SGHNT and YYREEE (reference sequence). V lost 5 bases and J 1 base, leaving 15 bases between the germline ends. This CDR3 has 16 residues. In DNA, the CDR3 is TGTGCCAGCAGAAAGGGGGGGGCCCAGAACACCGGGGAGCTGTTTTTT. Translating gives CASRKGGAQNTGELFF.

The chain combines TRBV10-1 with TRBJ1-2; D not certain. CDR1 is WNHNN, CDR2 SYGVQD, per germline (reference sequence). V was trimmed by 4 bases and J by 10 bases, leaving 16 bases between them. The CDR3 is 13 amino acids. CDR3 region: CASSVGDRAVYTF. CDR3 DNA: TGCGCCAGCAGTGTGGGCGATCGTGCGGTCTACACCTTC.

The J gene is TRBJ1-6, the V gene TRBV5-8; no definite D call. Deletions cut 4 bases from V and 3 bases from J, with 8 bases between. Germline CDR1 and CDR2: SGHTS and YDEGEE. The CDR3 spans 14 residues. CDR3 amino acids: CASSGRDYNSPLHF. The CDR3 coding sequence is TGTGCCAGCAGCGGACGAGACTATAATTCACCCCTCCACTTT.

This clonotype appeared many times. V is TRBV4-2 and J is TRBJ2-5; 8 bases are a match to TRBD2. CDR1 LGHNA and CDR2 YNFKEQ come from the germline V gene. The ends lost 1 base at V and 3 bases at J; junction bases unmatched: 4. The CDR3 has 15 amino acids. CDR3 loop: CASSQVVAGKETQYF. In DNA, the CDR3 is TGTGCCAGCAGCCAAGTAGTAGCGGGGAAAGAGACCCAGTACTTC.

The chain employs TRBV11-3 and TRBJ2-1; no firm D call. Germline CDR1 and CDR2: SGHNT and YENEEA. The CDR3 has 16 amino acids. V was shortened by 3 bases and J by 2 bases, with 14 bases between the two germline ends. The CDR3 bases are TGTGCCAGCAGCTTCTCCCCGGGCCAAACCTACAATGAGCAGTTCTTC. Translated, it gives CASSFSPGQTYNEQFF.

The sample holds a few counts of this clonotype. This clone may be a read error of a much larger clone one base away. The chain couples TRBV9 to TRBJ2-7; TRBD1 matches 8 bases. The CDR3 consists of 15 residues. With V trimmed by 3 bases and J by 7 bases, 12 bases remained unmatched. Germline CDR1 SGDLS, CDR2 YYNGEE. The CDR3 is CASSGRDRSYNEQYF. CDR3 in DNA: TGTGCCAGCAGCGGCCGGGACAGGAGCTACAATGAGCAGTACTTC.